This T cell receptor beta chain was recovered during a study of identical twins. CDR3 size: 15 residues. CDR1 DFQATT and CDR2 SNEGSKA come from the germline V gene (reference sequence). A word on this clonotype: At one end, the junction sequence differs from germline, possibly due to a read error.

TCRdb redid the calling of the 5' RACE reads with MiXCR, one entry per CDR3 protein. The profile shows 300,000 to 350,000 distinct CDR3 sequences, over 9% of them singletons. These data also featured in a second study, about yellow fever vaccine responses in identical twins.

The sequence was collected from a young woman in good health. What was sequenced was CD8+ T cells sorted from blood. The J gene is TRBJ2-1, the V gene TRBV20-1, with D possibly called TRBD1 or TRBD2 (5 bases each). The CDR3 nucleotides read TGCAATGCTAGAGTGGTCCCCGGGGCCGCCCGGGAGCAGTTCTTC. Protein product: CNARVVPGAAREQFF.